A selection of T cell receptor beta chains follows, all from one sample in a study of cytomegalovirus exposure and HLA in healthy donors. The repertoire was sequenced with immunoSEQ multiplex PCR; TCRdb's copy has only in-frame clones and lacks some. Found here are over 150,000 clones, roughly 80% of them singletons; the top ten hold 13%. Sequencing was carried out using PBMCs. The receptors come from a woman in her forties or fifties in good health and CMV-seronegative. Each CDR3 is given with its conserved first and last residue. Clone size is given for some rows only: seen once, a few or many times, or a class if the clone is expanded.

>TRBJ2-2|few|TRBV5-4
CASRPRGEGTGELFF
>TRBJ1-6|-|TRBV7-9
CASSLTGQDGSPLHF
>TRBJ2-5|-|TRBV19
CASSTRPASQETQYF
>TRBJ1-1|few|TRBV7-2
CASSSGQKGEAFF
>TRBJ1-2|-|TRBV7-9
CSSSLKYGGTTRSYGYTF
>TRBJ1-5|-|TRBV6-5
CASSTPGVHQPQHF
>TRBJ1-2|-|TRBV12-5
CASELNYGYTF
>TRBJ1-5|once|TRBV27
CASSFVGGQPQHF
>TRBJ2-6|-|TRBV19
CASTEGSSGANVLTF
>TRBJ2-1|-|TRBV9
CASSPGSGRHEQFF
>TRBJ2-2|-|TRBV5-6
CASSFGTGEATGELFF
>TRBJ1-1|-|TRBV29-1
CSVQWPEAFF
>TRBJ2-1|-|TRBV2
CASSPGTRPFF
>TRBJ1-6|-|TRBV5-1
CASSLDRGAYSPLHF
>TRBJ2-3|-|TRBV15
CATSRDQTAGTQYF
>TRBJ2-7|-|TRBV10-3
CAISGSGGEQYF
>TRBJ2-2|-|TRBV29-1
CSVLGQGWGTGELFF
>TRBJ1-2|-|TRBV14
CASSHHGANYGYTF
>TRBJ2-1|-|TRBV19
CASSIGATLSYNEQFF
>TRBJ2-5|few|TRBV4-3
CASSRDQSGETQYF
>TRBJ2-7|-|TRBV9
CASSVAPASYEQYF
>TRBJ2-1|few|TRBV7-9
CASSLALRLGGNEQFF
>TRBJ1-2|-|TRBV27
CASSSLQTGIHYGYTF
>TRBJ2-2|few|TRBV28
CASSSPGLAGGGGELFF
>TRBJ2-7|-|TRBV4-2
CASSAGLVLGEQYF
>TRBJ1-1|once|TRBV7-9
CASSLAMGSTEAFF
>TRBJ1-2|once|TRBV11-2
CASSLPGQSFYGYTF
>TRBJ2-6|-|TRBV9
CASSEGQGSSSGANVLTF
>TRBJ1-2|-|TRBV7-2
CASSLSASLIGGYTF
>TRBJ2-7|-|TRBV6-6
CASREGQGYEQYF
>TRBJ2-7|-|TRBV27
CASSPGGETYEQYF
>TRBJ1-6|-|TRBV5-1
CASSRGTENSPLHF
>TRBJ2-7|-|TRBV27
CASSLSGTPGEQYF
>TRBJ2-4|-|TRBV7-2
CASSLVGGGGNIQYF
>TRBJ2-5|few|TRBV7-2
CASSLAGAGGGIKTQYF
>TRBJ1-4|-|TRBV9
CASSVAGGQSEKLFF
>TRBJ2-7|-|TRBV18
CASSIASSSYEQYF
>TRBJ1-2|once|TRBV19
CASSIAIRGLTDYGYTF
>TRBJ2-7|-|TRBV21-1
CASSKGAGCSYEQYF
>TRBJ1-2|-|TRBV6-6
CASSYSQGNYGYTF
>TRBJ2-7|once|TRBV2
CASREDRTQYF
>TRBJ2-3|few|TRBV9
CASSVGGSTDTQYF
>TRBJ1-4|-|TRBV5-1
CASSYREYPNEKLFF